The 10 T cell receptor beta chains below come from one sample, sequenced in a study of cytomegalovirus exposure and HLA in healthy donors. PCR involved 60 Vbeta and 13 Jbeta primers. Profiled with immunoSEQ multiplex PCR; TCRdb holds only in-frame clones, not every one. This sample has 310,000 or so clones, with approximately 90% found just once. The sample taken for sequencing was PBMCs. These receptors were collected from a woman aged 18-29 years in good health and CMV-seronegative.

The chain recombines TRBV6-1 with TRBJ1-2, with a possible D match to TRBD1 (5 bases). From germline, CDR1 is MNHNS and CDR2 SASEGT. This CDR3 is built from 14 residues. V gave up 4 bases and J gave up 6 bases, with 15 bases separating them. The CDR3 DNA reads as TGTGCCAGCAGTGGAAGTACAGGAGGGAATGGCTACACCTTC. Translated: CASSGSTGGNGYTF.

The CDR3 DNA follows: TGTGCCAGCAGTGAAGGTGTAATGGCAGGGGTTGAGGGTGAGCAGTTCTTC. It translates to CASSEGVMAGVEGEQFF. The chain is built from TRBV6-1 and TRBJ2-1; a weak D match, TRBD1 (6 bases). The CDR3 runs to 17 residues. The ends were cut back, 1 base at V and 9 bases at J, with 22 bases in the middle. Germline V lookup: CDR1 MNHNS, CDR2 SASEGT.

The V call is TRBV2, the J call TRBJ1-2; D possibly corresponds to TRBD1 (5 bases). Trimming took 3 bases from V and 6 from J, leaving 5 bases between them. Looked up from germline, CDR1 is SNHLY and CDR2 is FYNNEI. This CDR3 has 11 residues. The CDR3 region has the DNA TGTGCCAGCAGTGACAGGGATGGCTACACCTTC. It specifies CASSDRDGYTF. Full variable domain (outside the CDR3, taken from reference TRBV2 and TRBJ1-2): EPEVTQTPSHQVTQMGQEVILRCVPISNHLYFYWYRQILGQKVEFLVSFYNNEISEKSEIFDDQFSVERPDGSNFTLKIRSTKLEDSAMYFCASSDRDGYTFGSGTRLTVV.

In DNA form, the CDR3 reads TGTGCCAGCAGCTTGGAAGGGACTAACACTGAAGCTTTCTTT. Residues: CASSLEGTNTEAFF. This chain connects TRBV5-8 to TRBJ1-1; TRBD1 might be the D (5 bases). Germline CDR1 SGHTS, CDR2 YDEGEE. V shed 0 bases and J shed 2 bases, with 8 bases lying between them. CDR3 length: 14 residues.

The CDR3 protein is CASSPPGIGGETQYF. CDR3 coding DNA: TGTGCCAGCTCACCACCAGGAATCGGCGGAGAGACCCAGTACTTC. The rearrangement uses TRBV18 and TRBJ2-5; no definite D call. The germline CDR1 and CDR2 sequences are KGHSH and LQKENI. Between the trimmed V and J ends, which lost 0 bases and 4 bases, there was a span of 12 bases. The CDR3 runs 15 residues.

The chain recombines TRBV2 with TRBJ1-5; D is ambiguous. Trimming removed 1 base from V and 2 bases from J, with 9 bases in between. CDR1 SNHLY and CDR2 FYNNEI come from the germline V gene. The CDR3 spans 15 residues. For the CDR3, the DNA is TGTGCCAGCAGTGAAGATTGGGCAGGCAATCAGCCCCAGCATTTT. This gives the protein CASSEDWAGNQPQHF.

The chain carries TRBV19 and TRBJ1-4, with TRBD1 as a possible D gene (5 bases). Germline V gene lookup returns CDR1 LNHDA and CDR2 SQIVND (reference sequence). This CDR3 spans 15 amino acids. V was shortened by 5 bases and J by 4 bases, with 14 bases between the two germline ends. CDR3 bases: TGTGCCAGTAGTCCCAGGGCTTCTGGTAATGAAAAACTGTTTTTT. This codes for CASSPRASGNEKLFF.

V usage is TRBV6-5 and J usage is TRBJ1-5; possible D gene TRBD1, 6 bases. The V gene lost 5 bases and the J gene lost 5 bases, with 10 bases spanning the gap. Germline assignment: CDR1 MNHEY and CDR2 SVGAGI. This CDR3 comprises 13 residues. DNA for the CDR3: TGTGCCAGCAGTCTGGCAGGGGATCAGCCCCAGCATTTT. Its protein is CASSLAGDQPQHF.

The V gene is TRBV30, the J gene TRBJ1-1, with TRBD1 matching over 10 bases. CDR1 GTSNPN and CDR2 SVGIG come from the germline V gene (reference sequence). The CDR3 is 15 residues long. Trimming removed 3 bases from V and 4 bases from J; junction bases left unmatched: 8. The DNA of the CDR3 is TGTGCCTGGAGGTTCCGGGACAGGGGAACCACTGAAGCTTTCTTT. This codes for CAWRFRDRGTTEAFF.

The CDR3 protein is CASSLTKQDTQYF. CDR3 DNA: TGTGCCAGCTCACTGACTAAGCAAGATACGCAGTATTTT. The V and J genes are TRBV18 and TRBJ2-3, with D perhaps TRBD2 (5 bases). The V gene's germline CDR1 is KGHSH and CDR2 LQKENI. V gave up 4 bases and J gave up 5 bases, with 10 bases separating them. The CDR3 spans 13 residues.